The 5 T cell receptor beta chains presented below share a single source sample, sequenced in a study of type 1 regulatory T cells. For these receptors, no antigen is known. TCRdb used MiXCR to reprocess the reads, holding one entry per CDR3 protein. This sample has 60,000 to 70,000 distinct CDR3 sequences, with about 60% found just once. The sequencing input was cultured T cells, either the whole culture or a sorted T cell fraction (not recorded which). As for subset: Tr1-enriched cell product generated in vitro against host alloantigens. The receptors here all came from a human donor in good health.

The J gene is TRBJ2-3, the V gene TRBV15; D perhaps matches TRBD2 (6 bases). The CDR3 is 14 residues long. V lost 7 bases to trimming and J lost 3 bases, with 14 bases between them. Germline loops: CDR1 LNHNV, CDR2 YYDKDF (reference sequence). DNA for the CDR3: TGTGCCACCACCAAGTGGGGGGAGACAGATACGCAGTATTTT. Translating it yields CATTKWGETDTQYF.

The V gene is TRBV5-6, the J gene TRBJ2-2; no clear D gene. V was pared by 4 bases and J by 4 bases, with 14 bases between. Germline CDR1 and CDR2: SGHDT and YYEEEE. The CDR3 is made up of 15 amino acids. As DNA, the CDR3 is TGTGCCAGCAGCCGTTCCGGGCTACGCACCGGGGAGCTGTTTTTT. As protein: CASSRSGLRTGELFF.

This rearrangement joins TRBV28 to TRBJ1-1; no clear D. The CDR3 contains 12 residues. Germline CDR1 reads MDHEN; CDR2 reads SYDVKM. Trimming pared 7 bases from V and 7 bases from J, leaving 13 bases between. The CDR3 DNA reads as TGTGCCAGCACCCCGGGGTTTAGTGAAGCTTTCTTT. It yields the protein CASTPGFSEAFF.

J is TRBJ1-5 and V is TRBV5-1, with 8 bases lining up with TRBD1. Germline CDR1 is SGHRS and CDR2 is YFSETQ. After removal of 5 bases from V and 7 bases from J, the junction contained 5 bases not matched to a gene. CDR3 length: 13 amino acids. CDR3 in DNA: TGCGCCAGCAGAGAGACAGGGGAGCAGCCCCAGCATTTT. As protein: CASRETGEQPQHF.

The chain recombines TRBV20-1 with TRBJ2-6; TRBD2 might be the D (5 bases). Between the trimmed V and J ends, which lost 0 bases and 0 bases, there was a span of 12 bases. The CDR3 consists of 17 residues. The germline V gene has CDR1 DFQATT and CDR2 SNEGSKA (reference sequence). The CDR3 DNA reads TGCAGTGCTAGAGATTCAGGACTCAACTCTGGGGCCAACGTCCTGACTTTC. Protein: CSARDSGLNSGANVLTF.